Below, one TCR beta chain is given with its context. The data originate from a study of CD8 T cells in ankylosing spondylitis. CDR3 length equals 17 residues. V was shortened by 0 bases and J by 0 bases, with 15 bases between the two germline ends. Germline values: CDR1 DFQATT, CDR2 SNEGSKA (reference sequence). Quantitative 5'-RACE was performed with molecular barcodes, and it yielded the TCR beta libraries. One entry per CDR3 protein results from TCRdb running MiXCR on the 5' RACE reads. The sample consists of 300,000 to 350,000 distinct CDR3 sequences, less than 25% of them appearing once. Sequenced sample: blood, either unsorted or a sorted T cell fraction (not recorded which). This clonotype originated in a female donor with ankylosing spondylitis or in good health (not recorded which). The V call is TRBV20-1, the J call TRBJ2-1, with unresolved D. The chain's CDR3 is CSARDRSRRPSYNEQFF. DNA for the CDR3: TGCAGTGCTAGAGATAGGAGTCGTAGGCCCTCCTACAATGAGCAGTTCTTC.